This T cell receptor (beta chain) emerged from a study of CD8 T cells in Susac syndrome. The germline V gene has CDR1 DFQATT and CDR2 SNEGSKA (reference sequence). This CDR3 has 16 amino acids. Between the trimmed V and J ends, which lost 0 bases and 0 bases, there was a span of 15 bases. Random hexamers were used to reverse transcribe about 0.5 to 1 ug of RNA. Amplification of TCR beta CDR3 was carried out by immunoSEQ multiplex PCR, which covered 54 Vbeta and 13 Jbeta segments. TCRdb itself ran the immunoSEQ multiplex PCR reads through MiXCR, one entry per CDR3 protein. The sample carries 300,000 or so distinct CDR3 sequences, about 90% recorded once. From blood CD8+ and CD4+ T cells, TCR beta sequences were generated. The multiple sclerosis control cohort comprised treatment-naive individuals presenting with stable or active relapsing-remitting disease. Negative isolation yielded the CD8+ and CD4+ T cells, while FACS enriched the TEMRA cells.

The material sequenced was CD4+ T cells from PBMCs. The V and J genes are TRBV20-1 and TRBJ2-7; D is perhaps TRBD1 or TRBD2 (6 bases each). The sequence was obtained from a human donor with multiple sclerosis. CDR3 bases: TGCAGTGCTAGAGATCGAATGGGGGGCTCCTCCTACGAGCAGTACTTC. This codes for CSARDRMGGSSYEQYF.